The 29 T cell receptor beta chains reported below all come from one sample, sequenced in a study of metastatic and nonmetastatic thyroid tumors. No treatment of any kind had been given to any patient before thyroid surgery. MiXCR was used by TCRdb to re-call the PCR reads. The table shows fewer than 25,000 clones, with around a third occurring only once. The source material was blood. The receptor source for this set is a female donor with papillary thyroid cancer or a benign thyroid nodule (not recorded which). Some clones in this sample may be carry-over from other donors' samples.

The chain couples TRBV11-2 to TRBJ2-1, with 9 bases aligning to TRBD2. Looked up from germline, CDR1 is SGHAT and CDR2 is FQNNGV. This CDR3 is 15 amino acids long. V was clipped by 8 bases and J by 2 bases; unmatched bases: 7. This chain's CDR3 is CASSRRGGPYNEQFF. The CDR3 DNA reads as TGTGCCAGCTCCAGGCGGGGGGGCCCCTACAATGAGCAGTTCTTC. The full variable domain, rest sourced from reference TRBV11-2 and TRBJ2-1, is EAGVAQSPRYKIIEKRQSVAFWCNPISGHATLYWYQQILGQGPKLLIQFQNNGVVDDSQLPKDRFSAERLKGVDSTLKIQPAKLEDSAVYLCASSRRGGPYNEQFFGPGTRLTVL.

This clone rates as medium-sized. J is TRBJ2-7 and V is TRBV7-2; unclear D gene. Germline values: CDR1 SGHTA, CDR2 FQGNSA. Trimming removed 5 bases at V and 3 bases at J, with 17 bases between. The CDR3 is made up of 15 amino acids. CDR3 sequence (DNA): TGTGCCAGCAGCCCCGAGGCCGGTTTCGGCTACGAGCAGTACTTC. Translation: CASSPEAGFGYEQYF.

The count of this clone is one. The chain joins TRBV20-1 to TRBJ2-3; 8 bases align to TRBD2. Per the germline V gene, CDR1 is DFQATT and CDR2 is SNEGSKA (reference sequence). V shed 0 bases and J 4 bases; nucleotides not matched to a gene: 9. CDR3 size: 16 residues. CDR3 DNA sequence: TGCAGTGCTAGAGATACGGGTAGCGGGGACGCAGATACGCAGTATTTT. This codes for CSARDTGSGDADTQYF.

The chain combines TRBV11-2 with TRBJ1-2, with D perhaps matching TRBD1 (5 bases). CDR1 is SGHAT and CDR2 is FQNNGV in the germline V gene. The CDR3 covers 13 residues. V was shortened by 5 bases and J by 8 bases, with 15 bases between the two germline ends. The CDR3 DNA reads as TGTGCCAGCAGCACTGGACCCAGGGAGGGCTACACCTTC. Its translation: CASSTGPREGYTF. Variable domain in full (rest from reference TRBV11-2 and TRBJ1-2): EAGVAQSPRYKIIEKRQSVAFWCNPISGHATLYWYQQILGQGPKLLIQFQNNGVVDDSQLPKDRFSAERLKGVDSTLKIQPAKLEDSAVYLCASSTGPREGYTFGSGTRLTVV.

CDR3 protein: CASSLGAGTGVSGYTF. The CDR3 region has the DNA TGTGCCAGCAGCTTAGGCGCCGGGACAGGGGTATCGGGCTACACCTTC. The chain links TRBV7-2 to TRBJ1-2; the match to TRBD1 covers 10 bases. Per germline, CDR1 SGHTA and CDR2 FQGNSA. The trim removed 1 base at V and 8 bases at J, leaving 10 bases unmatched. This CDR3 is built from 16 residues.

CDR3: CASSLAPGGTGNTIYF. CDR3 sequence (DNA): TGTGCCAGCAGCTTAGCCCCAGGAGGAACTGGAAACACCATATATTTT. The gene calls are TRBV7-6 and TRBJ1-3, with no clear D. The germline gives CDR1 SGHVS, CDR2 FNYEAQ. This CDR3 has 16 residues. Trimming removed 0 bases from V and 2 bases from J, with 11 bases in between. The full variable domain, with the rest looked up from reference TRBV7-6 and TRBJ1-3, is GAGVSQSPRYKVTKRGQDVALRCDPISGHVSLYWYRQALGQGPEFLTYFNYEAQQDKSGLPNDRFSAERPEGSISTLTIQRTEQRDSAMYRCASSLAPGGTGNTIYFGEGSWLTVV.

CDR3 DNA: TGTGCCAGCTCACCACGCCGGGACAGCCCTAGCGGGAAAGAGACCCAGTACTTC. Encoded protein: CASSPRRDSPSGKETQYF. The rearrangement links TRBV18 to TRBJ2-5, with TRBD2 matching over 9 bases. Germline V gene sequence: CDR1 KGHSH, CDR2 LQKENI. The CDR3 totals 18 residues. J was trimmed by 3 bases and V by 1 base; bases with no gene match: 12.

This clone is categorized as medium-sized. J is TRBJ2-7 and V is TRBV4-1, with D perhaps matching TRBD1 or TRBD2 (6 bases each). V was pared by 2 bases and J by 7 bases, with 15 bases between. The CDR3 totals 14 residues. Germline V CDR1 and CDR2: MGHRA, YSYEKL. CDR3 protein: CASSQPVGGREQYF. CDR3 nucleotides: TGCGCCAGCAGCCAACCCGTAGGGGGGAGGGAGCAGTACTTC.

In this sample, this clone turned up a few times. The chain joins TRBV6-1 to TRBJ2-6; 7 nucleotides align to TRBD1. CDR1 is MNHNS and CDR2 is SASEGT in the germline V gene. The CDR3 consists of 15 residues. V lost 1 base, J lost 3 bases, and 0 bases stayed unmatched. CDR3 in DNA: TGTGCCAGCAGTGAAGGGACAGGTGGGGCCAACGTCCTGACTTTC. It is translated as CASSEGTGGANVLTF.

This clone was detected many times. The gene calls are TRBV20-1 and TRBJ2-1; 7 bases map to TRBD2. The CDR3 length is 12 residues. The V gene end was trimmed by 1 base and the J gene end by 10 bases; junction bases not matched to a gene: 4. The germline V gene has CDR1 DFQATT and CDR2 SNEGSKA (reference sequence). Here the CDR3 reads CSARGPAGEQFF. CDR3 coding DNA: TGCAGTGCTAGAGGACCAGCGGGGGAGCAGTTCTTC.

The chain has TRBV5-4 and TRBJ2-1, with D maybe TRBD2 (5 bases). V was cut by 0 bases and J by 1 base, with 8 bases left in between. Germline CDR1 SGHNT, CDR2 YYREEE (reference sequence). The CDR3 consists of 15 residues. CDR3 in DNA: TGTGCCAGCAGCTTGGGGCCGGGATCCTACAATGAGCAGTTCTTC. Its protein product is CASSLGPGSYNEQFF.

With regard to this clone: The junction shows a germline mismatch at one end, possibly a read error. The rearrangement links TRBV19 to TRBJ2-5; a possible D gene is TRBD2 (6 bases). Germline CDR1 LNHDA, CDR2 SQIVND (reference sequence). This CDR3 comprises 14 residues. Here the CDR3 DNA reads TGTGCCATTAACCCTAGCGTAGCCGGGGAGACCCAGTATTTC. Its translation is CAINPSVAGETQYF.

This clone was detected only a few times. A much larger clone lies one base from this, so it may be a read error. The rearrangement joins TRBV3-1 to TRBJ2-5; maybe TRBD2 (6 bases). The CDR3 has 13 amino acids. The germline V gene encodes CDR1 LGHDT and CDR2 YNNKEL (reference sequence). V gave up 7 bases and J gave up 4 bases, with 13 bases separating them. Here the CDR3 reads CASILTRVETQYF. The DNA for the CDR3 is TGTGCCAGCATCCTGACTAGGGTAGAGACCCAGTACTTC.

This clone was found many times. The CDR3 DNA reads as TGTGCCAGCAGCAAACGGGGGACGAGCACAGATACGCAGTATTTT. The encoded protein is CASSKRGTSTDTQYF. J is TRBJ2-3 and V is TRBV11-1; perhaps TRBD2 as D (6 bases). V lost 5 bases and J 0 bases, leaving 12 bases between the germline ends. The CDR3 contains 15 residues. Germline lookup yields CDR1 SGHAT and CDR2 FQDESV (reference sequence).

The V and J genes are TRBV11-2 and TRBJ2-1; 9 positions match TRBD2. With 4 bases clipped from V and 8 bases from J, the junction kept 12 bases outside the gene matches. Germline loops: CDR1 SGHAT, CDR2 FQNNGV. The CDR3 contains 16 residues. The CDR3 protein is CASSSGWVSGGYEQFF. CDR3 nucleotide sequence: TGTGCCAGCAGCTCGGGGTGGGTTAGCGGGGGCTATGAGCAGTTCTTC.

The chain joins TRBV4-1 to TRBJ1-6, with 7 nucleotides matching TRBD1. Per germline, CDR1 MGHRA and CDR2 YSYEKL. J was trimmed by 11 bases and V by 10 bases; bases with no gene match: 11. CDR3 length: 13 amino acids. The CDR3 nucleotides read TGCGCCATCATCCCCAAACAGGGGACACCCCTCCACTTT. Translated, it gives CAIIPKQGTPLHF.

J is TRBJ2-1 and V is TRBV4-2, with 9 bases lining up with TRBD2. V dropped 4 bases and J dropped 5; count of bases not matched to a gene: 18. Germline CDR1 and CDR2: LGHNA and YNFKEQ. The CDR3 consists of 19 residues. CDR3 region: CASSPRRLAGPGADNEQFF. The DNA of the CDR3 is TGTGCCAGCAGCCCCAGGAGGCTAGCGGGACCGGGGGCCGACAATGAGCAGTTCTTC.

This clone has only a few counts. V is TRBV25-1 and J is TRBJ2-3, with D possibly TRBD1 on 6 matching bases. CDR3 length equals 13 residues. Trimming took 5 bases from V and 3 from J, leaving 9 bases between them. The germline CDR1 and CDR2 sequences are MGHDK and SYGVNS. CDR3 nucleotide sequence: TGTGCCAGCAGTTACAGGGTAACAGATACGCAGTATTTT. Residues: CASSYRVTDTQYF.

By proportion, this clone is medium-sized. The chain couples TRBV28 to TRBJ1-2, with D unresolved. The V gene's germline CDR1 is MDHEN and CDR2 SYDVKM. The V and J ends lost 3 bases and 5 bases respectively, with 7 bases between them. The CDR3 spans 12 residues. In nucleotides, the CDR3 is TGTGCCAGCAGTTTCCAAAAATATGGCTACACCTTC. Translated: CASSFQKYGYTF.

This clone came up many times. V usage is TRBV20-1 and J usage is TRBJ1-1; D ambiguous. Trimming stripped 0 bases from V and 4 bases from J, with 9 bases between. The germline V gene has CDR1 DFQATT and CDR2 SNEGSKA (reference sequence). CDR3 length: 13 amino acids. The CDR3 DNA follows: TGCAGTGCTAGAGATTTTGGGAGCACTGAAGCTTTCTTT. This codes for CSARDFGSTEAFF.

By share of the sample, this clone is medium-sized. This chain connects TRBV4-3 to TRBJ2-1; D gene uncertain. The CDR3 has 13 residues. CDR1 is LGHNA and CDR2 is YSLEER in the germline V gene. V was cut by 0 bases and J by 12 bases, with 12 bases left in between. In DNA form, the CDR3 reads TGCGCCAGCAGCCAAGATCAGGATTTCGCGCAGTTCTTC. This gives the protein CASSQDQDFAQFF.

This clone was seen ten or more times. The chain's CDR3 is CAISDSRTGGIYNEQFF. CDR3 nucleotides: TGTGCCATCAGTGACTCCCGGACAGGGGGCATCTACAATGAGCAGTTCTTC. The chain uses TRBV10-3 and TRBJ2-1, with 11 bases lining up with TRBD1. V lost 3 bases to trimming and J lost 3 bases; unmatched junction nucleotides: 7. The length of the CDR3 is 17 residues. Per the germline V gene, CDR1 is ENHRY and CDR2 is SYGVKD.

The chain links TRBV12-3 or TRBV12-4 to TRBJ2-1, with D tentatively TRBD2 (6 bases). With 8 bases removed from V and 5 bases from J, the gap between germline ends came to 16 bases. The CDR3 has 14 amino acids. CDR3 nucleotide sequence: TGTGCCAGCGCGGATTTGGGACTGAACAATGAGCAGTTCTTC. Translation: CASADLGLNNEQFF.

The J gene is TRBJ2-1, the V gene TRBV6-2 or TRBV6-3; D possibly corresponds to TRBD1 (5 bases). Germline V gene sequence: CDR1 MNHEY, CDR2 SVGEGT. There are 16 residues in the CDR3. The V gene lost 7 bases and the J gene lost 3 bases, with 19 bases spanning the gap. CDR3 DNA sequence: TGTGCCAGCAAGGGGCAGGGTCCTCTATTCTACAATGAGCAGTTCTTC. This encodes CASKGQGPLFYNEQFF.

The sample holds a few counts of this clone. The chain has TRBV6-5 and TRBJ1-1; 7 nucleotides agree with TRBD1. The CDR3 covers 14 residues. The germline gives CDR1 MNHEY, CDR2 SVGAGI. J gave up 5 bases and V 4 bases, and 7 bases lay outside the gene matches. The CDR3 DNA follows: TGTGCCAGCAGTTTTACAGGGGTAGGGACTGAAGCTTTCTTT. Protein product: CASSFTGVGTEAFF.

The sample holds many counts of this clone. The rearrangement uses TRBV28 and TRBJ2-3, with D possibly being TRBD2 (5 bases). Germline CDR1 is MDHEN and CDR2 is SYDVKM. The CDR3 length is 13 residues. V gave up 8 bases and J gave up 0 bases, with 9 bases separating them. The CDR3 region has the DNA TGTGCCAGCTTCCGGGGAAGCACAGATACGCAGTATTTT. Translated, it gives CASFRGSTDTQYF. Full variable domain (rest looked up from reference TRBV28 and TRBJ2-3): DVKVTQSSRYLVKRTGEKVFLECVQDMDHENMFWYRQDPGLGLRLIYFSYDVKMKEKGDIPEGYSVSREKKERFSLILESASTNQTSMYLCASFRGSTDTQYFGPGTRLTVL.

This clone qualifies as medium-sized (0.01 to 0.1%). The V gene is TRBV2, the J gene TRBJ2-5; possible D gene TRBD1, 6 bases. Trimming took off 1 base at V and 2 bases at J, with 8 bases between the two ends. The CDR3 spans 14 residues. Germline V CDR1 and CDR2: SNHLY, FYNNEI. This chain's CDR3 is CASSEDRAQETQYF. The CDR3 DNA sequence: TGTGCCAGCAGTGAAGACAGGGCTCAAGAGACCCAGTACTTC.

The chain employs TRBV19 and TRBJ2-2; 11 bases agree with TRBD2. V dropped 3 bases and J dropped 4; count of bases not matched to a gene: 10. This CDR3 is built from 18 residues. Germline lookup yields CDR1 LNHDA and CDR2 SQIVND (reference sequence). CDR3 region: CASSMITSGRSITGELFF. The CDR3 coding sequence is TGTGCCAGTAGTATGATTACTAGCGGGAGATCGATCACCGGGGAGCTGTTTTTT.

The chain couples TRBV30 to TRBJ2-7; perhaps TRBD1 as D (6 bases). V gave up 2 bases and J gave up 4 bases, with 15 bases separating them. Germline assignment: CDR1 GTSNPN and CDR2 SVGIG (reference sequence). This CDR3 has 14 residues. Here the CDR3 reads CAWSFGRGKYEQYF. Here the CDR3 DNA reads TGTGCCTGGAGTTTTGGCAGGGGTAAATACGAGCAGTACTTC.